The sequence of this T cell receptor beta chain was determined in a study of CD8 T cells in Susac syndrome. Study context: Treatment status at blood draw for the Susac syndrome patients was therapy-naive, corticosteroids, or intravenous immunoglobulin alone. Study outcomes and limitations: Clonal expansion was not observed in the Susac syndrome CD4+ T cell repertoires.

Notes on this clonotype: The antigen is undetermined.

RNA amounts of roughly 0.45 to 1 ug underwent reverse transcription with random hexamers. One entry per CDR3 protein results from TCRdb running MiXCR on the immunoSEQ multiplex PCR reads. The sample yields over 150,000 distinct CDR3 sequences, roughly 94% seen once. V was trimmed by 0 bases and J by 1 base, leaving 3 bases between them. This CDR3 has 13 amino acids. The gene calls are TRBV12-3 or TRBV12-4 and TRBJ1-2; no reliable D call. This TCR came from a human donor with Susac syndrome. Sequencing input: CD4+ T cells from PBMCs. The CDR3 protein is CASSLASNYGYTF. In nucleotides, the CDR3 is TGTGCCAGCAGTTTAGCAAGTAACTATGGCTACACCTTC.